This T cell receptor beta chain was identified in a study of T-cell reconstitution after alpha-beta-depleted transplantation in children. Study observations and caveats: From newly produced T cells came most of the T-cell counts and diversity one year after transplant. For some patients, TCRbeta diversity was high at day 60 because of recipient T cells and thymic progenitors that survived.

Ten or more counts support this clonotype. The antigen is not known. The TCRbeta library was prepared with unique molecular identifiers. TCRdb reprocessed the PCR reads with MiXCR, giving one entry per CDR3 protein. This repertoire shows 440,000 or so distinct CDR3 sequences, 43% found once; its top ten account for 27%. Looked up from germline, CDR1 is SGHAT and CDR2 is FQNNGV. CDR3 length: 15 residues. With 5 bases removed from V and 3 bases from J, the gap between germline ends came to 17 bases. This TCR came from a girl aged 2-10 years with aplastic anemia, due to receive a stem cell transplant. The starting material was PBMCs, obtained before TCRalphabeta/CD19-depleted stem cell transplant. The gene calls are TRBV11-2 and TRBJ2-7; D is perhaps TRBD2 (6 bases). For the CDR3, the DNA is TGTGCCAGCAGCGGGGACGGGGACTTCCTCTACGAGCAGTACTTC. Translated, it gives CASSGDGDFLYEQYF.